These 27 T cell receptor beta chains came from one sample sequenced in a study of T cell repertoires in cytomegalovirus infection. Via MiXCR, TCRdb re-called the reads, giving one row per CDR3 protein. This table holds roughly 500,000 distinct CDR3 sequences, about 15% found once. Sequenced input: CD8+ T cells from PBMCs. These receptors came from a human donor in good health (CMV status not recorded). Some clones in this sample may be carry-over from other donors' samples.

Many counts were recorded for this clonotype. V and J are TRBV7-9 and TRBJ1-1; no definite D call. Trimming cost V 1 base and J 1 base, with 10 bases left between them. CDR1 and CDR2 from the germline V gene are SEHNR and FQNEAQ (reference sequence). The CDR3 loop spans 15 amino acids. CDR3 bases: TGTGCCAGCAGCTTAGTAGAGGGCGGGAACACTGAAGCTTTCTTT. Amino acids: CASSLVEGGNTEAFF.

This clonotype was seen ten or more times. V is TRBV14 and J is TRBJ2-3, with a weak D call TRBD2 (6 bases). This CDR3 is built from 17 residues. Trimming pared 0 bases from V and 5 bases from J, leaving 18 bases between. Germline CDR1 and CDR2: SGHDN and FVKESK. The CDR3 sequence: CASSQDSYQEGEDTQYF. The CDR3 DNA follows: TGTGCCAGCAGCCAAGATTCATATCAGGAGGGTGAAGATACGCAGTATTTT.

There are many counts of this clonotype. V usage is TRBV7-8 and J usage is TRBJ2-1, with D possibly being TRBD2 (5 bases). From germline, CDR1 is SGHVS and CDR2 FQNEAQ. V was pared by 5 bases and J by 2 bases, with 10 bases between. CDR3 length equals 14 residues. CDR3 DNA sequence: TGTGCCAGCAGCCCCGGGATTCCCTACAATGAGCAGTTCTTC. Encoded protein: CASSPGIPYNEQFF.

This chain connects TRBV5-1 to TRBJ2-2; D unclear. Trimming left V 5 bases short and J 6 bases short, with 17 bases between. The CDR3 spans 15 residues. CDR1 SGHRS and CDR2 YFSETQ come from the germline V gene. CDR3 DNA: TGCGCCAGCAGTCCACCGACGGGTGAGCCCGGGGAGCTGTTTTTT. This encodes CASSPPTGEPGELFF.

The chain recombines TRBV19 with TRBJ1-1; D possibly corresponds to TRBD1 (6 bases). The germline CDR1 and CDR2 sequences are LNHDA and SQIVND (reference sequence). The V end lost 5 bases, the J end lost 11 bases, and 15 bases lay between the germline ends. The CDR3 runs to 12 residues. CDR3: CASSGTRGEAFF. The CDR3 DNA sequence: TGTGCCAGTAGTGGAACGAGGGGGGAGGCTTTCTTT.

The chain uses TRBV7-6 and TRBJ1-6; D gene unclear. V was cut by 1 base and J by 13 bases, with 14 bases left in between. The CDR3 has 14 residues. The V gene's germline CDR1 is SGHVS and CDR2 FNYEAQ. The CDR3 is CASSLVLPKAPLHF. The CDR3 bases are TGTGCCAGCAGCTTAGTACTTCCCAAGGCGCCCCTCCACTTT. Supplemented by reference TRBV7-6 and TRBJ1-6, the full variable domain reads GAGVSQSPRYKVTKRGQDVALRCDPISGHVSLYWYRQALGQGPEFLTYFNYEAQQDKSGLPNDRFSAERPEGSISTLTIQRTEQRDSAMYRCASSLVLPKAPLHFGNGTRLTVT.

This clonotype was picked up a small number of times. The rearrangement links TRBV6-1 to TRBJ1-2; TRBD1 matches 7 bases. Germline loops: CDR1 MNHNS, CDR2 SASEGT. The CDR3 runs 16 residues. With V trimmed by 5 bases and J by 0 bases, 9 bases remained unmatched. The CDR3 DNA sequence: TGTGCCAGCAGTCCTTCCCGACAGGGACCTAACTATGGCTACACCTTC. This translates into CASSPSRQGPNYGYTF.

This clonotype was seen a few times. This chain joins TRBV7-9 and TRBJ1-3; 9 bases match TRBD1. The CDR3 loop spans 16 amino acids. J gave up 2 bases and V 4 bases, and 6 bases lay outside the gene matches. Germline V gene sequence: CDR1 SEHNR, CDR2 FQNEAQ (reference sequence). The CDR3 bases are TGTGCCAGCAGCTCCTGGGACAGGGAAGCTGGAAACACCATATATTTT. Protein product: CASSSWDREAGNTIYF. Full variable domain (missing parts from reference TRBV7-9 and TRBJ1-3): DTGVSQNPRHKITKRGQNVTFRCDPISEHNRLYWYRQTLGQGPEFLTYFQNEAQLEKSRLLSDRFSAERPKGSFSTLEIQRTEQGDSAMYLCASSSWDREAGNTIYFGEGSWLTVV.

This clonotype appeared a few times. The chain couples TRBV28 to TRBJ1-5, with D tentatively TRBD1 (5 bases). CDR3 length equals 14 residues. V lost 7 bases and J 1 base, leaving 11 bases between the germline ends. Germline assignment: CDR1 MDHEN and CDR2 SYDVKM. The CDR3 sequence: CASTHRGSNQPQHF. The CDR3 bases are TGTGCCAGCACCCATCGGGGGAGCAATCAGCCCCAGCATTTT.

The chain uses TRBV19 and TRBJ1-1; no definite D call. The V end was cut by 5 bases, the J end by 4 bases, with 14 bases between. The germline gives CDR1 LNHDA, CDR2 SQIVND (reference sequence). CDR3 length: 14 residues. CDR3 coding DNA: TGTGCCAGTAGTTCAGCAACTAGTATCACTGAAGCTTTCTTT. Residues: CASSSATSITEAFF.

This clonotype has ten or more counts. The V call is TRBV28, the J call TRBJ2-1, with a tentative D call TRBD2 (5 bases). The CDR3 sequence is 14 residues long. V gave up 6 bases and J gave up 2 bases, with 11 bases separating them. Looked up from germline, CDR1 is MDHEN and CDR2 is SYDVKM. CDR3 protein: CASREGVPYNEQFF. In DNA form, the CDR3 reads TGTGCCAGCAGAGAGGGAGTGCCCTACAATGAGCAGTTCTTC. Looking up the rest from reference TRBV28 and TRBJ2-1 gives the full variable domain: DVKVTQSSRYLVKRTGEKVFLECVQDMDHENMFWYRQDPGLGLRLIYFSYDVKMKEKGDIPEGYSVSREKKERFSLILESASTNQTSMYLCASREGVPYNEQFFGPGTRLTVL.

This clonotype was recorded a few times. The V call is TRBV9, the J call TRBJ1-1, with 7 nucleotides matching TRBD1. Germline V gene sequence: CDR1 SGDLS, CDR2 YYNGEE. This CDR3 region has 17 residues. The V gene end was trimmed by 0 bases and the J gene end by 3 bases; junction bases not matched to a gene: 11. The CDR3 sequence is CASSVVGEGARDTEAFF. CDR3 sequence (DNA): TGTGCCAGCAGCGTAGTAGGCGAGGGGGCGCGAGACACTGAAGCTTTCTTT.

This clonotype was recorded many times. This chain joins TRBV7-8 and TRBJ2-4, with D tentatively TRBD1 (6 bases). CDR3 length: 15 residues. V lost 4 bases and J 3 bases, leaving 13 bases between the germline ends. From germline, CDR1 is SGHVS and CDR2 FQNEAQ. CDR3 sequence (DNA): TGTGCCAGCAGCTCAAAGGGGGTAGTCAAAAACATTCAGTACTTC. Translating gives CASSSKGVVKNIQYF.

This clonotype occurred once. The chain employs TRBV28 and TRBJ1-1, with TRBD1 matching 7 bases. The CDR3 length is 15 residues. After removal of 8 bases from V and 1 base from J, the junction contained 10 bases not matched to a gene. Per germline, CDR1 MDHEN and CDR2 SYDVKM. DNA of the CDR3: TGTGCCAGCTCCGGAGACAGGGAGGGGAACACTGAAGCTTTCTTT. Amino acid sequence: CASSGDREGNTEAFF.

This clonotype was observed a handful of times. This chain uses TRBV7-9 with TRBJ2-5; D uncertain. The V gene's germline CDR1 is SEHNR and CDR2 FQNEAQ (reference sequence). The V gene lost 4 bases and the J gene lost 4 bases, with 10 bases spanning the gap. The CDR3 totals 13 residues. CDR3 sequence reads: CASSSHLRETQYF. For the CDR3, the DNA is TGTGCCAGCAGCTCTCACCTCAGAGAGACCCAGTACTTC.

There are many counts of this clonotype. This sequence joins TRBV4-2 and TRBJ2-2; 7 bases fit TRBD1. Germline values: CDR1 LGHNA, CDR2 YNFKEQ. Unmatched junction bases numbered 9, after V lost 0 bases and J lost 5 bases. The CDR3 contains 17 residues. For the CDR3, the DNA is TGTGCCAGCAGCCAAGATCAGAGGGGGCAAGGAACCGGGGAGCTGTTTTTT. Its protein product is CASSQDQRGQGTGELFF.

Turning to this clonotype: Because the CDR3 is missing its conserved closing phenylalanine or tryptophan, this is likely a read error. The chain recombines TRBV7-9 with TRBJ2-5, with D hard to call. Trimming cost V 3 bases and J 4 bases, with 12 bases left between them. Germline V gene sequence: CDR1 SEHNR, CDR2 FQNEAQ (reference sequence). The CDR3 contains 14 residues. This CDR3 reads CASSFGPGGETQYL. The CDR3, as DNA: TGTGCCAGCAGCTTCGGGCCTGGCGGAGAGACCCAGTACTTA.

Comments on this clonotype: The conserved phenylalanine or tryptophan is not found at the CDR3 terminus, so this likely reflects a read error. The chain carries TRBV6-5 and TRBJ2-7; D possibly corresponds to TRBD1 (5 bases). Trimming shortened V by 2 bases and J by 2 bases, and 13 bases separated the two germline ends. This CDR3 has 15 amino acids. Germline V gene data show CDR1 as MNHEY and CDR2 as SVGAGI. In DNA form, the CDR3 reads TGTGCCAGCAGTTACGGTAGGACGGACACCTACGAGCAGTACTTA. It translates to CASSYGRTDTYEQYL.

J is TRBJ2-5 and V is TRBV6-5, with a possible D match to TRBD1 (8 bases). Germline V lookup: CDR1 MNHEY, CDR2 SVGAGI. Trimming took off 8 bases at V and 5 bases at J, with 18 bases between the two ends. The CDR3 runs to 14 residues. DNA for the CDR3: TGTGCCAGCGACACAACAGGGGGGGGGGAGACCCAGTACTTC. Translated: CASDTTGGGETQYF.

This clonotype appeared many times. This chain connects TRBV6-5 to TRBJ1-2, with D possibly matching TRBD1 (5 bases). Germline V gene lookup returns CDR1 MNHEY and CDR2 SVGAGI. The ends were cut back, 7 bases at V and 4 bases at J, with 13 bases in the middle. This CDR3 is built from 13 residues. DNA for the CDR3: TGTGCCAGCAAAAGGGAGGGGATCTATGGCTACACCTTC. Protein product: CASKREGIYGYTF.

This clonotype turned up a few times. CDR3 residues: CASSVGESSYEQYF. CDR3 sequence (DNA): TGTGCCAGCAGCGTAGGGGAGAGCTCCTACGAGCAGTACTTC. J is TRBJ2-7 and V is TRBV9; tentative D call: TRBD2 (5 bases). Per the germline V gene, CDR1 is SGDLS and CDR2 is YYNGEE. The CDR3 loop spans 14 amino acids. Between the trimmed V and J ends, which lost 0 bases and 0 bases, there was a span of 7 bases.

This clonotype was found many times. The rearrangement uses TRBV27 and TRBJ2-5; no clear D. This CDR3 comprises 13 residues. Germline CDR1 reads MNHEY; CDR2 reads SMNVEV (reference sequence). V lost 3 bases, J lost 1 base, and 6 bases lay in between. The CDR3 is CASSLGSQETQYF. CDR3 sequence (DNA): TGTGCCAGCAGTTTGGGCAGCCAAGAGACCCAGTACTTC.

This clonotype was seen at least ten times. The chain recombines TRBV12-3 or TRBV12-4 with TRBJ2-1; D might be TRBD1 or TRBD2, each matching 5 bases. The V end was cut by 3 bases, the J end by 2 bases, with 11 bases between. The CDR3 spans 15 residues. DNA of the CDR3: TGTGCCAGCAGTTTGACAGCGGTTCCCTACAATGAGCAGTTCTTC. Encoded protein: CASSLTAVPYNEQFF.

This clonotype occurred a few times. The chain is built from TRBV4-1 and TRBJ2-5, with a possible D match to TRBD2 (5 bases). The CDR3 has 15 residues. V shed 4 bases and J shed 0 bases, with 12 bases lying between them. The germline gives CDR1 MGHRA, CDR2 YSYEKL. The CDR3 protein is CASSLVPGNQETQYF. The CDR3 nucleotides are TGCGCCAGCAGCCTTGTTCCCGGGAACCAAGAGACCCAGTACTTC.

In this sample, this clonotype turned up many times. The chain has TRBV7-9 and TRBJ1-5, with D possibly TRBD1 on 6 matching bases. From germline, CDR1 is SEHNR and CDR2 FQNEAQ (reference sequence). This CDR3 contains 14 residues. Trimming pared 2 bases from V and 7 bases from J, leaving 12 bases between. The DNA for the CDR3 is TGTGCCAGCAGCTTACAGGGGTTGGGGCAGCCCCAGCATTTT. Translation gives CASSLQGLGQPQHF. The full variable domain, in which reference TRBV7-9 and TRBJ1-5 provide the parts outside the CDR3, is DTGVSQNPRHKITKRGQNVTFRCDPISEHNRLYWYRQTLGQGPEFLTYFQNEAQLEKSRLLSDRFSAERPKGSFSTLEIQRTEQGDSAMYLCASSLQGLGQPQHFGDGTRLSIL.

This clonotype was detected once. The chain employs TRBV5-6 and TRBJ2-3, with TRBD2 matching over 8 bases. The CDR3 covers 16 residues. Germline-derived CDR1 and CDR2 are SGHDT and YYEEEE. The V and J ends lost 4 bases and 7 bases, in that order; junction bases with no gene match: 14. The CDR3 sequence: CASSGVAGGPQYTQYF. The CDR3 region has the DNA TGTGCCAGCAGCGGTGTTGCGGGGGGCCCGCAGTATACGCAGTATTTT.

The rearrangement links TRBV25-1 to TRBJ2-2; D gene unclear. This CDR3 is built from 14 residues. Trimming cost V 2 bases and J 7 bases, with 11 bases left between them. Germline V gene sequence: CDR1 MGHDK, CDR2 SYGVNS. CDR3 nucleotides: TGTGCCAGCAGTGAAGGGGAAGGCGGCGGGGAGCTGTTTTTT. It is translated as CASSEGEGGGELFF.